The entry that follows covers one TCR beta chain sequence. Germline V CDR1 and CDR2: LNHDA, SQIVND (reference sequence). Losses at the gene ends were 3 bases for V and 4 bases for J; bases not matched to a gene: 9. The CDR3 is made up of 17 amino acids. These data originate in a study of blood T cell repertoires in COVID-19. The assay was immunoSEQ multiplex PCR, and TCRdb's table has in-frame clones only and misses some. Of 80,000 to 95,000 clones in the sample, around nine tenths are singletons; the top ten hold about 3.2%. This receptor was taken from a woman between 70 and 85 years old with acute or convalescent COVID-19. This chain links TRBV19 with TRBJ1-3, with TRBD1 matching over 10 bases. Sequencing was done on a sample of peripheral blood. This CDR3 is CASSMFGDRGSGNTIYF. The DNA for the CDR3 is TGTGCCAGTAGTATGTTTGGGGACAGGGGATCCGGAAACACCATATATTTT.